This T cell receptor beta chain appears in the sequencing data of a study of T-cell reconstitution after alpha-beta-depleted transplantation in children (dated by TCRdb to 2016 to 2017). Concerning the study at large: Using TCR repertoire profiling, the study followed T-cell immune reconstitution in a quantitative way in children after TCRalphabeta/CD19-depleted allogeneic hematopoietic cell transplantation.

Inclusive of the bounding cysteine and phenylalanine, the CDR3 is 15 residues long. Only the CDR3 region is kept as DNA, spanning 45 bases read in frame from base 1. At the junction V is shortened by 3 bases and J by 5 bases; bases outside the gene matches: 7. What the study reported, not specific to this receptor: Over subsequent months, a decline in hyperexpanded clone frequencies was noted, and after one year, T-cell counts and TCRbeta diversity were mostly ascribed to newly produced T cells. The apparently early recovery of alphabetaT-cell counts about two months after transplant reportedly depended on only several hundred rapidly expanded clones that came from non-depleted graft cells. In some patients, high TCRbeta diversity at day 60 was attributed to recipient T cells and intrathymic progenitors that had survived conditioning.

This clonotype showed up just a few times. Its antigen is unknown. No much larger clonotype is one base removed from it; base qualities were not supplied. This specimen's treatment or condition label, per the study, means: allogeneic hematopoietic cell transplantation with graft depleted of TCRalphabeta T cells and CD19 B cells. The children who served as transplant recipients had been given grafts of TCRalphabeta/CD19-depleted allogeneic hematopoietic cells. The library relied on PCR. Reads for this sample came from an Illumina HiSeq 2500. TCR library preparation used molecular barcoding, with unique molecular identifiers applied to normalize quantification of the TCRbeta repertoire. Starting from the raw public reads, TCRdb applied fastp trimming at Q25, assembled clones with MiXCR and retained in-frame beta chains. Records with the same CDR3 protein are collapsed into one entry carrying the most frequent genes and DNA. The sample table holds 180,000 or so distinct CDR3 sequences, of which about 6% were seen once. The ten largest clonotypes hold around 4.1% of the sample.

The receptor was derived from a girl in the first two years of life with combined immunodeficiency, due to receive a stem cell transplant. The sample here was PBMCs, taken before TCRalphabeta/CD19-depleted stem cell transplant. This sequence uses TRBV12-3 or TRBV12-4 and TRBJ1-5, with 7 bases aligning to TRBD1. The nucleotide sequence is given as TGTGCCAGCAGTTTCTTGACAGGGCTGGATCAGCCCCAGCATTTT. It is translated as CASSFLTGLDQPQHF.